The clone carrying this T cell receptor beta chain appeared once. Its specificity is unknown. This sample was included in a study of cytomegalovirus exposure and HLA in healthy donors. PCR employed 60 Vbeta and 13 Jbeta primers. Here immunoSEQ multiplex PCR was the method, and the copy in TCRdb shows in-frame clones only, minus some. The sample yields roughly 250,000 clones, about four fifths seen once. General study points: Most of the TCR beta V segments (in an earlier analysis) were productive either about 90% or about 30% of the time.

The CDR3 consists of 12 residues. Germline V CDR1 and CDR2: MDHEN, SYDVKM. Trimming left V 6 bases short and J 5 bases short, with 10 bases between. The sample comprised PBMCs. This TCR was recovered from a girl aged 2-10 years in good health and CMV-seronegative. This chain connects TRBV28 to TRBJ1-2; D is perhaps TRBD1 (5 bases). The CDR3 region is CASRAGDYGYTF. The CDR3 coding sequence is TGTGCCAGCAGGGCGGGGGATTATGGCTACACCTTC.